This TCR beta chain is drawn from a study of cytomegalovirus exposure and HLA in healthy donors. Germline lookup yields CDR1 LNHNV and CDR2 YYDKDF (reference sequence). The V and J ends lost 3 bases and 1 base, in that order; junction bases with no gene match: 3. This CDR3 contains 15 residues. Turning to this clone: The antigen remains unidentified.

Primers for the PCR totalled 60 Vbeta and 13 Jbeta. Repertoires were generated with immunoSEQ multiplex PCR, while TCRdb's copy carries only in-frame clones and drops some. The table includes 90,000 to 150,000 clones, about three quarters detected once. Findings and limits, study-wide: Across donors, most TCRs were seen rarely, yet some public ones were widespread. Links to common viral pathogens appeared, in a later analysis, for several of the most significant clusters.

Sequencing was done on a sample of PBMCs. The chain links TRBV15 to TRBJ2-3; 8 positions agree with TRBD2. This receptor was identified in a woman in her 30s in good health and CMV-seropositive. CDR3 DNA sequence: TGTGCCACCAGCAGGGCTAGCGGGCGCACAGATACGCAGTATTTT. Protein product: CATSRASGRTDTQYF.